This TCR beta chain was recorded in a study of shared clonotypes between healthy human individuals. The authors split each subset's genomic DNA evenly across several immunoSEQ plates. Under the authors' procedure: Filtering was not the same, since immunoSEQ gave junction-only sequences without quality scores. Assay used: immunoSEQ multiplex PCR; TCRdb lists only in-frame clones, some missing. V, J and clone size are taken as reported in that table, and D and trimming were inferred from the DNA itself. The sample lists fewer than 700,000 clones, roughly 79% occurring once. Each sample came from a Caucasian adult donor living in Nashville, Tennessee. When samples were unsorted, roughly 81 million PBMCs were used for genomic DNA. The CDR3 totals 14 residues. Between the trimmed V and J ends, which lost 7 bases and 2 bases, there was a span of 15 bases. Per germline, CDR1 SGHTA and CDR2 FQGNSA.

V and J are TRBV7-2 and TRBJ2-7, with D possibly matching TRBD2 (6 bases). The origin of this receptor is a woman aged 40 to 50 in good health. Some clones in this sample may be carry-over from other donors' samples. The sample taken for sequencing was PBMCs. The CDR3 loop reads CASNPGTGAYEQYF. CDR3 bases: TGTGCCAGCAACCCCGGGACGGGGGCCTACGAGCAGTACTTC.